The present T cell receptor (beta chain) was sequenced within a study of molecular identifiers for immune sequencing clone quantification. Study details: Five aliquots were made in replicates from the RNA of approximately 20,000 or 98,000 naive CD8 cells, and four were sequenced.

Making the bulk TCR libraries relied on previously described methods and listed TCR primers. MiXCR, applied by TCRdb to the PCR reads, yields one record per CDR3 protein. The data show approximately 100,000 distinct CDR3 sequences, approximately 40% seen once. Comments on this clonotype: Its antigen remains unknown.

V lost 2 bases and J 11 bases, leaving 12 bases between the germline ends. In germline, CDR1 is SQVTM, CDR2 ANQGSEA. This CDR3 contains 11 residues. Naive CD8 libraries were made from around 18,000 to 910,000 sorted cells, and they used 10%, 30% or 50% RNA. Findings and caveats of the study: Investigators reportedly could detect spiked Jurkat TCR RNA from one cell among about a million naive cells.

The receptor's source is a human donor in good health. Some libraries in this study had Jurkat cell RNA spiked in. Sequencing was performed on naive CD8+ T cells from blood, with Jurkat cell RNA spiked in. Documented subset: FACS-sorted CD8+CD4-CCR7+CD45RA+ naive T cells. This chain links TRBV29-1 with TRBJ1-1, with a possible D match to TRBD1 (5 bases). The CDR3 DNA is TGCAGCGTTGAATGGTTGGGGGACGCTTTCTTT. It codes for CSVEWLGDAFF.